The rows below give T cell receptor beta chains drawn from one sample of a study of blood T cell repertoires in COVID-19. Repertoires were generated with immunoSEQ multiplex PCR, while TCRdb's copy carries only in-frame clones and drops some. The sample includes roughly 100,000 clones, about four fifths of them seen just once. Sequencing was performed on peripheral blood. The receptors shown here come from a man older than 75 with acute or convalescent COVID-19. CDR3s leave out the opening cysteine and the closing phenylalanine or tryptophan. Clone size is stated in some rows and not others, as once, few, many or a class when expanded.

J gene,clone size,CDR3 length,V gene,CDR3 protein
TRBJ2-7,few,12,TRBV5-1,ASSLEDWRYEQY
TRBJ2-7,NA,11,TRBV28,ASSFRPGDEQY
TRBJ2-6,NA,13,TRBV10-2,ASRPREAGANVLT
TRBJ2-1,NA,18,TRBV28,ASSFSTGTPGLAGGREQF
TRBJ1-5,NA,12,TRBV7-9,ASSLGSSTQPQH
TRBJ2-5,NA,13,TRBV27,ASSPLPVVQETQY
TRBJ2-2,once,13,TRBV7-9,ASSPQSTGTGELF
TRBJ1-6,NA,15,TRBV18,ASSQETASSYNSPLH
TRBJ2-7,NA,14,TRBV29-1,SVNGEAGRRVGEQY
TRBJ2-5,NA,13,TRBV19,ASSARMDRGETQY
TRBJ2-7,NA,11,TRBV6-5,ASWQGRSYEQY
TRBJ2-1,NA,13,TRBV7-9,ASSTQSGEYNEQF
TRBJ2-3,NA,12,TRBV19,ASGRGRGTDTQY
TRBJ2-1,NA,12,TRBV10-3,AISETVSYNEQF
TRBJ2-5,NA,14,TRBV2,ASRKLLTGGKETQY
TRBJ2-2,NA,12,TRBV2,ASGQGADTGELF
TRBJ1-1,NA,11,TRBV5-1,ASSGQVNTEAF
TRBJ1-5,NA,13,TRBV6-6,ASSTGQGLGQPQH
TRBJ1-4,NA,11,TRBV7-2,ASSLLALEKLF
TRBJ1-1,NA,12,TRBV6-5,ASSYFRQGAEAF
TRBJ2-1,NA,11,TRBV3-1/TRBV3-2,ASSVSTRNEQF
TRBJ1-3,once,16,TRBV28,ASSNLLQGALKGNTIY
TRBJ2-3,NA,14,TRBV6-6,ASSRPTGAVTDTQY
TRBJ2-7,NA,13,TRBV2,ASRTGLAGTYEQY
TRBJ1-2,NA,14,TRBV2,ASQLSPLVVGYGYT
TRBJ1-1,few,13,TRBV4-3,ASSQDRGMNTEAF
TRBJ2-1,few,14,TRBV9,ASSVTSGVSYNEQF
TRBJ1-4,NA,10,TRBV2,ASTGDSQKLF
TRBJ1-5,NA,13,TRBV28,ASSLAGLANQPQH
TRBJ1-3,NA,13,TRBV7-9,ASSWPGPSGNTIY
TRBJ2-7,once,13,TRBV18,ASSPSGQGSYEQY
TRBJ2-1,NA,15,TRBV18,ASSPQRNSGSSNEQF